Listed here are 17 T cell receptor beta chains from one sample, sequenced in a study of blood T cell repertoires in COVID-19. Libraries were prepared by immunoSEQ multiplex PCR; TCRdb keeps only in-frame clonotypes and omits some of them. The sample lists a few hundred thousand clones, 80% to 90% occurring once. The sample consisted of peripheral blood. The receptors originated from a man between 18 and 29 years old who had recovered from COVID-19.

V usage is TRBV11-2 and J usage is TRBJ1-3, with 7 bases lining up with TRBD1. There are 14 residues in the CDR3. The V and J ends lost 5 bases and 2 bases, in that order; junction bases with no gene match: 3. From germline, CDR1 is SGHAT and CDR2 FQNNGV. CDR3 sequence reads: CASSVTGAGNTIYF. Here the CDR3 DNA reads TGTGCCAGCAGCGTTACAGGGGCTGGAAACACCATATATTTT. The full variable domain, in which reference TRBV11-2 and TRBJ1-3 provide the parts outside the CDR3, is EAGVAQSPRYKIIEKRQSVAFWCNPISGHATLYWYQQILGQGPKLLIQFQNNGVVDDSQLPKDRFSAERLKGVDSTLKIQPAKLEDSAVYLCASSVTGAGNTIYFGEGSWLTVV.

The rearrangement uses TRBV9 and TRBJ2-1, with D possibly matching TRBD2 (6 bases). This CDR3 region has 14 residues. Trimming stripped 0 bases from V and 6 bases from J, with 10 bases between. CDR1 and CDR2 from the germline V gene are SGDLS and YYNGEE. CDR3 sequence reads: CASSVAGGTNEQFF. The CDR3 DNA reads TGTGCCAGCAGCGTAGCGGGCGGGACCAATGAGCAGTTCTTC.

This rearrangement joins TRBV18 to TRBJ1-3; D remains ambiguous. The CDR3 length is 16 residues. V was trimmed by 2 bases and J by 4 bases, leaving 15 bases between them. CDR1 and CDR2 from the germline V gene are KGHSH and LQKENI. The CDR3 DNA reads TGTGCCAGCTCACCAGTGGGTGGGCAGTCGGGAAACACCATATATTTT. It yields the protein CASSPVGGQSGNTIYF.

J is TRBJ2-7 and V is TRBV19; TRBD1 agrees at 12 bases. J lost 6 bases, V lost 2 bases, and 8 bases had no gene match. The germline gives CDR1 LNHDA, CDR2 SQIVND (reference sequence). This CDR3 is built from 16 residues. CDR3 sequence (DNA): TGTGCCAGTAGTATAAATTTAGGGACAGGGGGCGTCGAGCAGTACTTC. This sequence encodes CASSINLGTGGVEQYF.

This chain connects TRBV27 to TRBJ1-4, with 9 nucleotides matching TRBD1. The CDR3 consists of 17 residues. Per the germline V gene, CDR1 is MNHEY and CDR2 is SMNVEV (reference sequence). J gave up 8 bases and V 4 bases, and 14 bases lay outside the gene matches. The CDR3 nucleotides are TGTGCCAGCAGTTCCTACCCCACAGGGGGCCAAGAGGAAAAACTGTTTTTT. Translating gives CASSSYPTGGQEEKLFF.

This clone occurred once. V usage is TRBV7-6 and J usage is TRBJ2-3, with a tentative D call TRBD1 (6 bases). Trimming removed 4 bases at V and 3 bases at J, with 23 bases between. Germline lookup yields CDR1 SGHVS and CDR2 FNYEAQ. The CDR3 has 18 residues. CDR3: CASSSLYSGAIGTDTQYF. CDR3 nucleotides: TGTGCCAGCAGCTCGTTATACTCAGGGGCAATAGGAACAGATACGCAGTATTTT. Full variable domain (missing parts from reference TRBV7-6 and TRBJ2-3): GAGVSQSPRYKVTKRGQDVALRCDPISGHVSLYWYRQALGQGPEFLTYFNYEAQQDKSGLPNDRFSAERPEGSISTLTIQRTEQRDSAMYRCASSSLYSGAIGTDTQYFGPGTRLTVL.

This rearrangement joins TRBV6-2 or TRBV6-3 to TRBJ1-2, with D perhaps matching TRBD1 (6 bases). The ends were cut back, 0 bases at V and 3 bases at J, with 14 bases in the middle. Germline loops: CDR1 MNHEY, CDR2 SVGEGT. CDR3 size: 16 residues. CDR3 sequence reads: CASSYSRTGMDYGYTF. Written as DNA, the CDR3 is TGTGCCAGCAGTTACTCAAGAACAGGGATGGACTATGGCTACACCTTC.

The rearrangement links TRBV10-2 to TRBJ1-2, with D uncertain. Germline V gives CDR1 WSHSY, CDR2 SAAADI. The CDR3 has 16 residues. The germline V and J ends were trimmed by 4 bases and 2 bases, with 17 bases remaining between them. DNA of the CDR3: TGCGCCAGCAGTGGGTTCAGAGGAAGTCCAAACTATGGCTACACCTTC. Translating gives CASSGFRGSPNYGYTF.

This clone is a singleton in its sample. The rearrangement links TRBV10-1 to TRBJ2-7; D perhaps matches TRBD2 (6 bases). CDR1 WNHNN and CDR2 SYGVQD come from the germline V gene (reference sequence). This CDR3 region has 13 residues. V lost 8 bases, J lost 2 bases, and 13 bases lay in between. In nucleotides, the CDR3 is TGCGCCAGCGGAACGGAGGGCCCCTACGAGCAGTACTTC. Translation gives CASGTEGPYEQYF.

The chain employs TRBV5-1 and TRBJ1-4; D not resolved. This CDR3 is built from 15 residues. The V end was cut by 1 base, the J end by 8 bases, with 15 bases between. Per the germline V gene, CDR1 is SGHRS and CDR2 is YFSETQ. The CDR3 bases are TGCGCCAGCAGCTTGCAGGCGCAGGATGGCGAAAAACTGTTTTTT. It codes for CASSLQAQDGEKLFF.

This chain links TRBV6-1 with TRBJ2-7, with 9 nucleotides matching TRBD1. This CDR3 spans 12 amino acids. Germline V gives CDR1 MNHNS, CDR2 SASEGT. After removal of 7 bases from V and 7 bases from J, the junction contained 5 bases not matched to a gene. For the CDR3, the DNA is TGTGCCAGCATTGACAGGGGGAGGGAGCAGTACTTC. It specifies CASIDRGREQYF.

This rearrangement joins TRBV6-6 to TRBJ1-3; 9 nucleotides agree with TRBD1. The CDR3 consists of 15 residues. The trim removed 6 bases at V and 4 bases at J, leaving 7 bases unmatched. The germline CDR1 and CDR2 sequences are MNHNY and SVGAGI (reference sequence). The CDR3 sequence: CASRRTGAEGNTIYF. The CDR3 DNA follows: TGTGCCAGCAGGCGGACAGGGGCTGAAGGAAACACCATATATTTT.

The chain employs TRBV5-1 and TRBJ2-3; no clear D gene. This CDR3 has 16 amino acids. The germline gives CDR1 SGHRS, CDR2 YFSETQ. V gave up 0 bases and J gave up 1 base, with 12 bases separating them. The CDR3: CASSLVVNRGTDTQYF. CDR3 nucleotide sequence: TGCGCCAGCAGCTTGGTGGTCAATCGGGGCACAGATACGCAGTATTTT.

V is TRBV6-6 and J is TRBJ1-5; no reliable D call. The CDR3 spans 13 residues. Trimming left V 7 bases short and J 4 bases short, with 11 bases between. Germline V lookup: CDR1 MNHNY, CDR2 SVGAGI (reference sequence). In nucleotides, the CDR3 is TGTGCCAGCAAGACAATCGAAAATCAGCCCCAGCATTTT. Residues: CASKTIENQPQHF.

This clone was found a few times. The CDR3 coding sequence is TGTGCCAGCAAAAAGGCCGAGGCGTCACCCCTCCACTTT. Translating gives CASKKAEASPLHF. The J gene is TRBJ1-6, the V gene TRBV2; D is unclear. The CDR3 runs to 13 residues. The germline V and J ends were trimmed by 7 bases and 10 bases, with 14 bases remaining between them. CDR1 is SNHLY and CDR2 is FYNNEI in the germline V gene.

This chain connects TRBV12-3 or TRBV12-4 to TRBJ1-3; TRBD1 aligns across 10 bases. There are 13 residues in the CDR3. With V trimmed by 8 bases and J by 8 bases, 6 bases remained unmatched. The chain's CDR3 is CASFRDRGYTIYF. CDR3 DNA sequence: TGTGCCAGCTTTCGGGACAGGGGATACACCATATATTTT.

This chain joins TRBV7-8 and TRBJ2-3, with TRBD2 matching 13 bases. The germline gives CDR1 SGHVS, CDR2 FQNEAQ. The junction had 4 bases not matched to a gene; V was cut back by 5 bases and J by 2 bases. The length of the CDR3 is 16 residues. The CDR3 nucleotides are TGTGCCAGCAGCCTCGGGACTAGCGGGAACACAGATACGCAGTATTTT. Translating gives CASSLGTSGNTDTQYF. The full variable domain, its missing parts supplied by reference TRBV7-8 and TRBJ2-3, is GAGVSQSPRYKVAKRGQDVALRCDPISGHVSLFWYQQALGQGPEFLTYFQNEAQLDKSGLPSDRFFAERPEGSVSTLKIQRTQQEDSAVYLCASSLGTSGNTDTQYFGPGTRLTVL.